Each of the 14 T cell receptor beta chains below was sequenced from the same sample in a study of identical twins. TCRdb recomputed calls from the 5' RACE reads with MiXCR, one row per CDR3 protein. This sample has a few hundred thousand distinct CDR3 sequences, with more than 9% found just once. The sample was also reused in another study, on yellow fever vaccine responses in identical twins.

The material sequenced was PBMCs. Receptors originate from a woman aged 18-30 years in good health.

This clonotype was recorded a few times. The chain couples TRBV7-2 to TRBJ2-7, with TRBD1 matching over 7 bases. Germline trimming cut 2 bases from V and 5 bases from J; bases unmatched to any gene: 6. CDR1 and CDR2 (germline): SGHTA, FQGNSA. The CDR3 totals 14 residues. The CDR3 reads CASSLLGQIDEQYF. In DNA form, the CDR3 reads TGTGCCAGCAGCTTACTGGGACAGATCGACGAGCAGTACTTC.

This clonotype has more than one count but fewer than ten. J is TRBJ2-5 and V is TRBV4-3; 8 positions agree with TRBD2. This CDR3 has 18 residues. Trimming took 0 bases from V and 5 from J; bases not matched to a gene: 14. Germline loops: CDR1 LGHNA, CDR2 YSLEER. In DNA, the CDR3 is TGCGCCAGCAGCCAAGAAGGGGGACTAGTCGGGGTGATGGAGACCCAGTACTTC. Translation: CASSQEGGLVGVMETQYF.

This clonotype came up a few times. This chain connects TRBV20-1 to TRBJ1-3; no reliable D call. CDR1 DFQATT and CDR2 SNEGSKA come from the germline V gene (reference sequence). The CDR3 is made up of 15 amino acids. Trimming left V 0 bases short and J 2 bases short, with 11 bases between. The DNA of the CDR3 is TGCAGTGCTAGAGATCCGCAGTCTACTGGAAACACCATATATTTT. This encodes CSARDPQSTGNTIYF.

The chain has TRBV28 and TRBJ2-1, with D tentatively TRBD1 or TRBD2 (5 bases each). CDR3 length: 16 residues. The V end was cut by 3 bases, the J end by 9 bases, with 21 bases between. Germline values: CDR1 MDHEN, CDR2 SYDVKM. CDR3 residues: CASSFGGLSYNGEQFF. The CDR3 DNA is TGTGCCAGCAGTTTTGGGGGATTATCCTACAATGGTGAGCAGTTCTTC.

The chain carries TRBV7-9 and TRBJ2-1; maybe TRBD2 (6 bases). This CDR3 has 16 amino acids. With 4 bases removed from V and 7 bases from J, the gap between germline ends came to 20 bases. Germline V gene lookup returns CDR1 SEHNR and CDR2 FQNEAQ (reference sequence). For the CDR3, the DNA is TGTGCCAGCAGCTCATCCGGGACTTGGAGTGGAAATGAGCAGTTCTTC. It is translated as CASSSSGTWSGNEQFF.

This clonotype was recorded a few times. This chain connects TRBV20-1 to TRBJ2-7; TRBD2 matches 9 bases. After removal of 2 bases from V and 0 bases from J, the junction contained 8 bases not matched to a gene. CDR3 length: 16 amino acids. CDR1 and CDR2 (germline): DFQATT, SNEGSKA (reference sequence). CDR3 sequence: CSARLKLAGSSYEQYF. CDR3 sequence (DNA): TGCAGTGCTAGACTAAAACTAGCGGGCAGCTCCTACGAGCAGTACTTC.

This clonotype was seen many times. V and J are TRBV20-1 and TRBJ2-3; TRBD2 aligns across 9 bases. Germline CDR1 is DFQATT and CDR2 is SNEGSKA (reference sequence). There are 14 residues in the CDR3. V shed 5 bases and J 1 base; nucleotides not matched to a gene: 4. The CDR3, as DNA: TGCAGTGCTCGCGGGGGGGCCGGCACAGATACGCAGTATTTT. It specifies CSARGGAGTDTQYF.

This clonotype has more than one count but fewer than ten. The J gene is TRBJ1-1, the V gene TRBV5-6; 7 bases agree with TRBD1. Germline CDR1 and CDR2: SGHDT and YYEEEE. This CDR3 has 15 residues. V trimming: 3 bases; J trimming: 1 base; junction bases outside the gene matches: 6. CDR3 in amino acids: CASSWETGRNTEAFF. The CDR3 nucleotides read TGTGCCAGCAGCTGGGAGACAGGGCGGAACACTGAAGCTTTCTTT. Using reference TRBV5-6 and TRBJ1-1 for the parts outside the CDR3, the full variable domain is DAGVTQSPTHLIKTRGQQVTLRCSPKSGHDTVSWYQQALGQGPQFIFQYYEEEERQRGNFPDRFSGHQFPNYSSELNVNALLLGDSALYLCASSWETGRNTEAFFGQGTRLTVV.

A remark on this clonotype: Germline and junction disagree at one end, which may indicate a read error. The chain employs TRBV7-9 and TRBJ2-2; TRBD2 aligns across 10 bases. The CDR3 is made up of 16 amino acids. Germline V CDR1 and CDR2: SEHNR, FQNEAQ (reference sequence). The CDR3 DNA follows: TGTGCCAGCAGCCTAGCGGGGGATACGAACACCGGGGAGCTGTTTTTT. Translation gives CASSLAGDTNTGELFF.

This clonotype was observed at least ten times. The chain carries TRBV10-3 and TRBJ2-1; 9 bases agree with TRBD2. Germline V gene lookup returns CDR1 ENHRY and CDR2 SYGVKD. The CDR3 is made up of 15 amino acids. J gave up 9 bases and V 2 bases, and 8 bases lay outside the gene matches. The DNA of the CDR3 is TGTGCCATCAGTGAGGATAGCGGGAGATTTAGTGAGCAGTTCTTC. This sequence encodes CAISEDSGRFSEQFF.

A few counts support this clonotype. The chain is built from TRBV7-2 and TRBJ1-1; 7 nucleotides line up with TRBD1. V shed 0 bases, J shed 3 bases, and the junction held 10 bases outside the gene matches. This CDR3 comprises 17 residues. Germline CDR1 and CDR2: SGHTA and FQGNSA. The DNA for the CDR3 is TGTGCCAGCAGCTTAGCGACAGGGCAGGGCCCGGACACTGAAGCTTTCTTT. It is translated as CASSLATGQGPDTEAFF. The entire variable domain, with the rest obtained from reference TRBV7-2 and TRBJ1-1, is as follows: GAGVSQSPSNKVTEKGKDVELRCDPISGHTALYWYRQSLGQGLEFLIYFQGNSAPDKSGLPSDRFSAERTGGSVSTLTIQRTQQEDSAVYLCASSLATGQGPDTEAFFGQGTRLTVV.

This clonotype was detected many times. The chain carries TRBV12-3 or TRBV12-4 and TRBJ2-7, with 8 bases aligning to TRBD2. CDR3 length equals 15 residues. V shed 6 bases and J 0 bases; nucleotides not matched to a gene: 7. CDR3 coding DNA: TGTGCCAGCAGCCTAAGCGGGGGACCCTCCTACGAGCAGTACTTC. This sequence encodes CASSLSGGPSYEQYF.

This clonotype occurred many times. The chain links TRBV5-1 to TRBJ2-1, with TRBD1 matching over 9 bases. Unmatched junction bases numbered 7, after V lost 4 bases and J lost 8 bases. Germline CDR1 is SGHRS and CDR2 is YFSETQ. CDR3 size: 14 residues. Here the CDR3 reads CASSSRTGADEQFF. CDR3 sequence (DNA): TGCGCCAGCAGCAGTCGGACAGGGGCGGATGAGCAGTTCTTC. Filled out from reference TRBV5-1 and TRBJ2-1, the complete variable domain reads KAGVTQTPRYLIKTRGQQVTLSCSPISGHRSVSWYQQTPGQGLQFLFEYFSETQRNKGNFPGRFSGRQFSNSRSEMNVSTLELGDSALYLCASSSRTGADEQFFGPGTRLTVL.

There are many counts of this clonotype. This rearrangement joins TRBV10-3 to TRBJ2-1; 8 bases are a match to TRBD1. J was trimmed by 5 bases and V by 4 bases; bases with no gene match: 10. Germline-derived CDR1 and CDR2 are ENHRY and SYGVKD. CDR3 size: 16 residues. As DNA, the CDR3 is TGTGCCATCAGTGGTTGGGACCAGGGGGCCAACAATGAGCAGTTCTTC. It translates to CAISGWDQGANNEQFF.